The 32 T cell receptor beta chains presented below share a single source sample, sequenced in a study of blood T cell repertoires in COVID-19. Profiled with immunoSEQ multiplex PCR; TCRdb holds only in-frame clones, not every one. The sample shows around 260,000 clones, 80% to 90% of them seen only once. The sequencing input was peripheral blood. The source of these receptors is a woman in her 50s with acute or convalescent COVID-19.

The V and J genes are TRBV15 and TRBJ2-1; 7 bases map to TRBD1. This CDR3 contains 17 residues. V lost 3 bases to trimming and J lost 0 bases; unmatched junction nucleotides: 8. Germline V gene data show CDR1 as LNHNV and CDR2 as YYDKDF (reference sequence). The CDR3 DNA reads TGTGCCACCAGCAGGGGGGACAGATTGAGCTCCTACAATGAGCAGTTCTTC. Its protein product is CATSRGDRLSSYNEQFF. The full variable domain, completed using reference TRBV15 and TRBJ2-1, is DAMVIQNPRYQVTQFGKPVTLSCSQTLNHNVMYWYQQKSSQAPKLLFHYYDKDFNNEADTPDNFQSRRPNTSFCFLDIRSPGLGDTAMYLCATSRGDRLSSYNEQFFGPGTRLTVL.

V is TRBV5-8 and J is TRBJ1-1, with TRBD1 identical over 7 bases. Germline V CDR1 and CDR2: SGHTS, YDEGEE. J was trimmed by 0 bases and V by 5 bases; bases with no gene match: 7. The CDR3 runs to 15 residues. The CDR3 spells CASSRDSRMNTEAFF. The CDR3 nucleotides read TGTGCCAGCAGTCGGGACAGCCGTATGAACACTGAAGCTTTCTTT.

The J gene is TRBJ2-7, the V gene TRBV27; D is possibly TRBD2 (6 bases). Germline lookup yields CDR1 MNHEY and CDR2 SMNVEV (reference sequence). This CDR3 is built from 16 residues. The V end was cut by 10 bases, the J end by 4 bases, with 26 bases between. CDR3 DNA sequence: TGTGCCACCAGAGAGGCCCAGCGGCGGGGTCGTTACGAGCAGTACTTC. This translates into CATREAQRRGRYEQYF.

The chain joins TRBV5-1 to TRBJ2-1, with D uncertain. Deletions cut 0 bases from V and 0 bases from J, with 10 bases between. CDR1 and CDR2 from the germline V gene are SGHRS and YFSETQ. This CDR3 is built from 16 residues. CDR3 sequence reads: CASSLVRVSSYNEQFF. The CDR3 nucleotides read TGCGCCAGCAGCTTGGTGCGCGTTAGCTCCTACAATGAGCAGTTCTTC.

V is TRBV25-1 and J is TRBJ2-3; 11 bases map to TRBD1. The CDR3 extends over 17 amino acids. Germline loops: CDR1 MGHDK, CDR2 SYGVNS. V gave up 2 bases and J gave up 7 bases; unmatched junction bases: 11. CDR3 sequence (DNA): TGTGCCAGCAGTGAACGCCCGGGGACAGGGGGACAATATACGCAGTATTTT. Protein: CASSERPGTGGQYTQYF. The full variable domain, its missing parts supplied by reference TRBV25-1 and TRBJ2-3, is EADIYQTPRYLVIGTGKKITLECSQTMGHDKMYWYQQDPGMELHLIHYSYGVNSTEKGDLSSESTVSRIRTEHFPLTLESARPSHTSQYLCASSERPGTGGQYTQYFGPGTRLTVL.

The CDR3 loop reads CASSQLAGRNEQFF. Here the CDR3 DNA reads TGTGCCAGCAGCCAACTAGCGGGGCGTAATGAGCAGTTCTTC. The V gene is TRBV3-1 (or the pseudogene TRBV3-2), the J gene TRBJ2-1, with TRBD2 matching over 9 bases. In germline, CDR1 is LGHDT, CDR2 YNNKEL (reference sequence). V was pared by 2 bases and J by 7 bases, with 3 bases of the junction left unmatched. The CDR3 consists of 14 residues.

The chain couples TRBV5-5 to TRBJ2-1, with D perhaps matching TRBD2 (5 bases). The CDR3 covers 13 residues. Trimming removed 0 bases at V and 8 bases at J, with 9 bases between. Germline CDR1 SGHKS, CDR2 YYEKEE (reference sequence). The CDR3 here is CASSLDLEDEQFF. In DNA, the CDR3 is TGTGCCAGCAGCTTGGACTTGGAGGATGAGCAGTTCTTC.

In DNA, the CDR3 is TGTGCCACCAGTGACTCAGGGTACCCCTACGAGCAGTACTTC. The encoded protein is CATSDSGYPYEQYF. The rearrangement joins TRBV24-1 to TRBJ2-7; TRBD1 is a possible D gene (5 bases). Trimming stripped 4 bases from V and 2 bases from J, with 11 bases between. The CDR3 is made up of 14 amino acids. Per the germline V gene, CDR1 is KGHDR and CDR2 is SFDVKD.

The CDR3 spells CASTGRGEETQYF. The CDR3 coding sequence is TGTGCCAGCACGGGCAGGGGAGAGGAGACCCAGTACTTC. The chain couples TRBV6-6 to TRBJ2-5; maybe TRBD1 (6 bases). Trimming left V 7 bases short and J 5 bases short, with 14 bases between. This CDR3 has 13 residues. Germline CDR1 and CDR2: MNHNY and SVGAGI (reference sequence).

The rearrangement uses TRBV5-6 and TRBJ2-1, with 7 positions matching TRBD1. After removal of 1 base from V and 9 bases from J, the junction contained 10 bases not matched to a gene. This CDR3 is built from 15 residues. Germline-derived CDR1 and CDR2 are SGHDT and YYEEEE. CDR3 sequence reads: CASSLLRGRRFEQFF. CDR3 nucleotide sequence: TGTGCCAGCAGCTTGCTAAGGGGGCGTCGCTTTGAGCAGTTCTTC.

CDR3 DNA: TGTGCCAGCAGCCAAGATAGGGCTAGCGGGAACACCGGGGAGCTGTTTTTT. It translates to CASSQDRASGNTGELFF. The V call is TRBV4-2, the J call TRBJ2-2; 7 nucleotides agree with TRBD2. V trimming: 0 bases; J trimming: 1 base; junction bases outside the gene matches: 5. This CDR3 is 17 amino acids long. Germline V CDR1 and CDR2: LGHNA, YNFKEQ.

The J gene is TRBJ1-5, the V gene TRBV6-2 or TRBV6-3, with unresolved D. The CDR3 is 14 residues long. Germline CDR1 reads MNHEY; CDR2 reads SVGEGT. V was cut by 4 bases and J by 3 bases, with 10 bases left in between. The chain's CDR3 is CASSSRRANQPQHF. The DNA for the CDR3 is TGTGCCAGCAGTTCACGGAGAGCCAATCAGCCCCAGCATTTT.

The table lists this clone with a count of one. The chain couples TRBV7-2 to TRBJ2-1; 14 nucleotides match TRBD2. CDR3 size: 14 residues. The V gene's germline CDR1 is SGHTA and CDR2 FQGNSA. With 3 bases clipped from V and 10 bases from J, the junction kept 2 bases outside the gene matches. The CDR3 here is CASSFGLAGGEQFF. The CDR3, as DNA: TGTGCCAGCAGCTTTGGACTAGCGGGAGGAGAGCAGTTCTTC.

This chain joins TRBV28 and TRBJ2-7; 13 positions match TRBD2. This CDR3 is 16 amino acids long. Germline loops: CDR1 MDHEN, CDR2 SYDVKM. V lost 6 bases and J lost 4; bases outside the gene matches: 9. The CDR3 sequence is CASRVWGTSGIYEQYF. DNA for the CDR3: TGTGCCAGCAGGGTATGGGGGACTAGCGGGATTTACGAGCAGTACTTC. The variable domain in full, completed from reference TRBV28 and TRBJ2-7, reads DVKVTQSSRYLVKRTGEKVFLECVQDMDHENMFWYRQDPGLGLRLIYFSYDVKMKEKGDIPEGYSVSREKKERFSLILESASTNQTSMYLCASRVWGTSGIYEQYFGPGTRLTVT.

This CDR3 reads CASSFGTRGQPQHF. CDR3 nucleotides: TGTGCCAGCAGCTTCGGGACACGGGGTCAGCCCCAGCATTTT. This chain links TRBV7-2 with TRBJ1-5; weak D call: TRBD1 (6 bases). Germline V lookup: CDR1 SGHTA, CDR2 FQGNSA. The CDR3 is 14 residues long. Deletions cut 3 bases from V and 6 bases from J, with 12 bases between.

The V call is TRBV6-6, the J call TRBJ1-1, with D uncertain. Germline CDR1 reads MNHNY; CDR2 reads SVGAGI (reference sequence). Between the trimmed V and J ends, which lost 4 bases and 0 bases, there was a span of 3 bases. The CDR3 has 12 amino acids. The CDR3 here is CASSFMNTEAFF. The CDR3 DNA reads as TGTGCCAGCAGTTTCATGAACACTGAAGCTTTCTTT.

V is TRBV2 and J is TRBJ1-3; 9 bases align to TRBD1. Losses at the gene ends were 2 bases for V and 2 bases for J; bases not matched to a gene: 1. The CDR3 length is 15 residues. CDR1 is SNHLY and CDR2 is FYNNEI in the germline V gene. The DNA of the CDR3 is TGTGCCAGCAGTGAAACAGGGGGCACTGGAAACACCATATATTTT. It encodes CASSETGGTGNTIYF.

The V gene is TRBV5-3, the J gene TRBJ2-7; 13 bases fit TRBD2. TRBV5-3 is known as an ORF, though its function is uncertain. This CDR3 has 17 residues. V lost 4 bases to trimming and J lost 3 bases; unmatched junction nucleotides: 10. For the CDR3, the DNA is TGTGCCAGAAGCACCGGGACTAGCGGGATTCTTGACTACGAGCAGTACTTC. Its translation is CARSTGTSGILDYEQYF.

Turning to this clone: The same CDR3 is also encoded by other DNA sequences in this sample. The chain joins TRBV7-3 to TRBJ1-1, with D maybe TRBD1 (6 bases). The CDR3 runs 14 residues. Germline CDR1 and CDR2: SGHTA and FQGTGA. Trimming cost V 0 bases and J 4 bases, with 9 bases left between them. CDR3 region: CASSLTQGTTEAFF. CDR3 nucleotides: TGTGCCAGCAGCTTAACGCAGGGGACCACTGAAGCTTTCTTT.

The CDR3 coding sequence is TGTGCCAGCAGTCAAATTGCCTACGAGCAGTACTTC. Protein: CASSQIAYEQYF. The chain uses TRBV7-2 and TRBJ2-7; no firm D call. The CDR3 has 12 amino acids. The V gene's germline CDR1 is SGHTA and CDR2 FQGNSA. V lost 6 bases and J lost 2, with 8 bases in between.

The rearrangement uses TRBV29-1 and TRBJ2-5; 9 bases fit TRBD2. The CDR3 runs to 13 residues. Germline trimming cut 5 bases from V and 9 bases from J; bases unmatched to any gene: 10. Per the germline V gene, CDR1 is SQVTM and CDR2 is ANQGSEA. The CDR3 DNA reads TGCAGCGTTTCGTCTAGCGGGGATTTGGCCCAGTACTTC. Protein: CSVSSSGDLAQYF.

V and J are TRBV7-2 and TRBJ2-3; TRBD2 might be the D (5 bases). Germline V gives CDR1 SGHTA, CDR2 FQGNSA. CDR3 length equals 14 residues. Trimming pared 5 bases from V and 1 base from J, leaving 10 bases between. The CDR3 coding sequence is TGTGCCAGCAGCAGGACTTCTGGCACAGATACGCAGTATTTT. Protein product: CASSRTSGTDTQYF.

J is TRBJ2-1 and V is TRBV6-9; the match to TRBD2 covers 8 bases. Looked up from germline, CDR1 is MNHGY and CDR2 is SVAAGI. V lost 6 bases to trimming and J lost 0 bases; unmatched junction nucleotides: 7. This CDR3 comprises 16 residues. The CDR3 DNA sequence: TGTGCCAGCAGCGGGGGGGAGCGTAGCTCCTACAATGAGCAGTTCTTC. Translating it yields CASSGGERSSYNEQFF.

The V and J genes are TRBV28 and TRBJ1-2, with TRBD1 matching 9 bases. The V segment lost 5 bases and the J segment 4 bases; nucleotides outside the gene matches: 8. The CDR3 consists of 15 residues. Germline lookup yields CDR1 MDHEN and CDR2 SYDVKM. CDR3 sequence (DNA): TGTGCCAGCAGTCAGGGACAGGGAGTCACCTATGGCTACACCTTC. The encoded protein is CASSQGQGVTYGYTF.

This clone was observed a single time. V gene TRBV11-3 combines with J gene TRBJ2-5; 7 nucleotides agree with TRBD1. This CDR3 comprises 13 residues. Germline V gene sequence: CDR1 SGHNT, CDR2 YENEEA. V lost 5 bases and J lost 5; bases outside the gene matches: 5. The CDR3 loop is CASSPRGGETQYF. For the CDR3, the DNA is TGTGCCAGCAGCCCCCGAGGGGGCGAGACCCAGTACTTC.

The chain links TRBV2 to TRBJ1-5, with 8 bases identical to TRBD1. The J segment lost 7 bases and the V segment lost 6 bases, leaving 11 bases of the junction unmatched. In germline, CDR1 is SNHLY, CDR2 FYNNEI. The CDR3 length is 15 residues. The CDR3 loop reads CASSETGEQWQPQHF. In DNA, the CDR3 is TGTGCCAGCAGCGAGACAGGGGAGCAATGGCAGCCCCAGCATTTT.

The rearrangement uses TRBV7-3 and TRBJ2-1; TRBD2 agrees at 8 bases. J was trimmed by 5 bases and V by 0 bases; bases with no gene match: 15. This CDR3 has 19 residues. Germline lookup yields CDR1 SGHTA and CDR2 FQGTGA. CDR3 sequence (DNA): TGTGCCAGCAGCTTAACAACACCTAATTGGCGGGAGGCAGACAATGAGCAGTTCTTC. This gives the protein CASSLTTPNWREADNEQFF.

J is TRBJ1-1 and V is TRBV12-3 or TRBV12-4; D gene unclear. The CDR3 is 12 residues long. V was cut by 0 bases and J by 5 bases, with 4 bases left in between. CDR3: CASSLARTEAFF. The CDR3 DNA reads TGTGCCAGCAGTTTAGCGCGGACTGAAGCTTTCTTT.

The chain employs TRBV5-1 and TRBJ1-1; 8 positions match TRBD1. Germline V gene lookup returns CDR1 SGHRS and CDR2 YFSETQ. Losses at the gene ends were 3 bases for V and 6 bases for J; bases not matched to a gene: 7. The CDR3 has 14 residues. CDR3 DNA sequence: TGCGCCAGCAGCTCGGGGACAGGTCGCGCTGAAGCTTTCTTT. Its translation: CASSSGTGRAEAFF.

This CDR3 is CSASQAGLNTGELFF. CDR3 coding DNA: TGCAGTGCTAGTCAGGCAGGGCTTAACACCGGGGAGCTGTTTTTT. This chain joins TRBV20-1 and TRBJ2-2; D might be TRBD1 (5 bases). V shed 3 bases and J shed 2 bases, with 13 bases lying between them. This CDR3 comprises 15 residues. Germline V CDR1 and CDR2: DFQATT, SNEGSKA (reference sequence).

This rearrangement joins TRBV4-2 to TRBJ1-1; D unresolved. CDR1 is LGHNA, CDR2 YNFKEQ, per germline. Trimming shortened V by 0 bases and J by 3 bases, and 11 bases separated the two germline ends. This CDR3 spans 15 amino acids. CDR3 coding DNA: TGTGCCAGCAGCCAAGAACCCGGGTGGGACACTGAAGCTTTCTTT. Its translation: CASSQEPGWDTEAFF.

This chain uses TRBV11-2 with TRBJ1-2, with D maybe TRBD1 (5 bases). The V and J ends lost 1 base and 6 bases respectively, with 9 bases between them. From germline, CDR1 is SGHAT and CDR2 FQNNGV. The CDR3 runs 13 residues. CDR3 protein: CASSLVQGNGYTF. CDR3 coding DNA: TGTGCCAGCAGCTTAGTTCAGGGTAATGGCTACACCTTC. Drawing the rest from reference TRBV11-2 and TRBJ1-2, the complete variable domain is EAGVAQSPRYKIIEKRQSVAFWCNPISGHATLYWYQQILGQGPKLLIQFQNNGVVDDSQLPKDRFSAERLKGVDSTLKIQPAKLEDSAVYLCASSLVQGNGYTFGSGTRLTVV.